The 14 T cell receptor beta chains below come from one sample, sequenced in a study of sequential checkpoint blockade in melanoma. Profiling relied on immunoSEQ multiplex PCR, and the TCRdb table lists in-frame clones only, not all of them. This sample has fewer than 15,000 clones, with approximately 78% found just once. The sample's treatment: randomized to nivolumab then ipilimumab (arm A) or the reverse (arm B). The sequencing used CD8+ T cells sorted from blood (inferred from file names), collected from a patient given nivolumab and ipilimumab in sequence. These receptors all come from a human donor with melanoma.

The genes are TRBV27 and TRBJ2-2; possibly TRBD2 for D (5 bases). The CDR3 runs 15 residues. Germline-derived CDR1 and CDR2 are MNHEY and SMNVEV (reference sequence). V lost 2 bases to trimming and J lost 8 bases, with 15 bases between them. The CDR3 is CASSLTVGETGELFF. CDR3 nucleotide sequence: TGTGCCAGCAGTTTAACTGTCGGGGAAACTGGGGAGCTGTTTTTT.

The chain joins TRBV18 to TRBJ1-5, with 7 bases that match TRBD1. The V and J ends lost 0 bases and 1 base, in that order; junction bases with no gene match: 21. This CDR3 has 22 amino acids. Germline V CDR1 and CDR2: KGHSH, LQKENI. The CDR3 here is CASSPPPRPTGRPFVSNQPQHF. DNA of the CDR3: TGTGCCAGCTCACCACCCCCACGACCGACAGGGAGACCGTTTGTCAGCAATCAGCCCCAGCATTTT.

This clone was seen a single time. This chain joins TRBV27 and TRBJ2-3; 12 nucleotides match TRBD2. Per the germline V gene, CDR1 is MNHEY and CDR2 is SMNVEV (reference sequence). CDR3 size: 13 residues. V dropped 2 bases and J dropped 11; count of bases not matched to a gene: 2. CDR3 DNA: TGTGCCAGCAGTTTAGGACTAGCGGGGCGGCAGTATTTT. Its translation: CASSLGLAGRQYF.

The rearrangement links TRBV19 to TRBJ2-5; the match to TRBD1 covers 10 bases. The J call may be wrong; the DNA end is better matched by TRBJ2-7. Germline loops: CDR1 LNHDA, CDR2 SQIVND (reference sequence). The CDR3 covers 14 residues. The DNA of the CDR3 is TGTGCCAGTAGTTCCGGACAGGGGGCCTACGAGCAGTACTTC. Its protein product is CASSSGQGAYEQYF.

This chain links TRBV19 with TRBJ2-6; D ambiguous. Germline V CDR1 and CDR2: LNHDA, SQIVND (reference sequence). The V and J ends lost 9 bases and 0 bases respectively, with 6 bases between them. This CDR3 has 13 residues. The chain's CDR3 is CASSHSGANVLTF. For the CDR3, the DNA is TGTGCCAGCAGTCACTCTGGGGCCAACGTCCTGACTTTC.

This rearrangement joins TRBV27 to TRBJ2-2; D is unclear. Trimming took off 5 bases at V and 0 bases at J, with 7 bases between the two ends. This CDR3 comprises 14 residues. The V gene's germline CDR1 is MNHEY and CDR2 SMNVEV (reference sequence). CDR3: CASSPSANTGELFF. The CDR3 region has the DNA TGTGCCAGCAGTCCGTCCGCGAACACCGGGGAGCTGTTTTTT.

The chain recombines TRBV11-3 with TRBJ2-5; 8 bases are a match to TRBD2. The J segment lost 1 base and the V segment lost 7 bases, leaving 14 bases of the junction unmatched. This CDR3 is 17 amino acids long. Germline lookup yields CDR1 SGHNT and CDR2 YENEEA. CDR3 sequence reads: CASTQRRGSGAQETQYF. The CDR3 DNA is TGTGCCAGCACCCAACGGCGGGGTAGCGGGGCCCAAGAGACCCAGTACTTC.

V and J are TRBV7-9 and TRBJ1-5, with D perhaps matching TRBD1 (5 bases). Trimming took 7 bases from V and 4 from J, leaving 14 bases between them. Germline V gene data show CDR1 as SEHNR and CDR2 as FQNEAQ (reference sequence). The CDR3 loop spans 14 amino acids. The CDR3 DNA sequence: TGTGCCAGCACCCCTCGGGGGAGTAATCAGCCCCAGCATTTT. Encoded protein: CASTPRGSNQPQHF. Full variable domain (outside the CDR3, taken from reference TRBV7-9 and TRBJ1-5): DTGVSQNPRHKITKRGQNVTFRCDPISEHNRLYWYRQTLGQGPEFLTYFQNEAQLEKSRLLSDRFSAERPKGSFSTLEIQRTEQGDSAMYLCASTPRGSNQPQHFGDGTRLSIL.

V and J are TRBV7-9 and TRBJ2-3; TRBD2 is a possible D gene (5 bases). This CDR3 has 14 amino acids. The germline CDR1 and CDR2 sequences are SEHNR and FQNEAQ (reference sequence). V was cut by 5 bases and J by 6 bases, with 15 bases left in between. CDR3 DNA: TGTGCCAGCAGCGGGATGGAGGCCGGGGATACGCAGTATTTT. Translating gives CASSGMEAGDTQYF.

CDR3 sequence: CASRAFWTGDVGGPEEQYF. The CDR3 DNA follows: TGTGCCAGCAGGGCGTTCTGGACAGGGGACGTGGGAGGGCCGGAGGAGCAGTACTTC. This rearrangement joins TRBV2 to TRBJ2-7; 9 bases are a match to TRBD1. Germline CDR1 is SNHLY and CDR2 is FYNNEI. The CDR3 is made up of 19 amino acids. Germline trimming cut 6 bases from V and 7 bases from J; bases unmatched to any gene: 25.

The V call is TRBV28, the J call TRBJ1-2, with D perhaps matching TRBD1 (6 bases). The CDR3 is 13 residues long. V was cut by 5 bases and J by 2 bases, with 9 bases left in between. CDR1 is MDHEN, CDR2 SYDVKM, per germline. CDR3 in DNA: TGTGCCAGCAGTCCGACAGGCAACTATGGCTACACCTTC. It is translated as CASSPTGNYGYTF.

The genes are TRBV7-8 and TRBJ1-1; 7 bases fit TRBD1. The germline V gene encodes CDR1 SGHVS and CDR2 FQNEAQ. The CDR3 covers 14 residues. The ends lost 4 bases at V and 0 bases at J; junction bases unmatched: 2. The CDR3 reads CASSWGQMNTEAFF. The CDR3 nucleotides read TGTGCCAGCAGCTGGGGACAGATGAACACTGAAGCTTTCTTT.

This clone was picked up a small number of times. The chain employs TRBV6-8 and TRBJ2-5; D remains unclear. There are 14 residues in the CDR3. From germline, CDR1 is MNHGY and CDR2 SAAAGT. V was cut by 5 bases and J by 2 bases, with 12 bases left in between. The CDR3 sequence is CASSEWVGQETQYF. The CDR3 DNA follows: TGTGCCAGCAGTGAGTGGGTCGGGCAAGAGACCCAGTACTTC.

This clone was counted once. V usage is TRBV7-2 and J usage is TRBJ2-1, with a weak D call TRBD2 (6 bases). Germline values: CDR1 SGHTA, CDR2 FQGNSA. Trimming took off 1 base at V and 0 bases at J, with 13 bases between the two ends. The length of the CDR3 is 17 residues. CDR3 protein: CASSLVASAYSYNEQFF. The CDR3, as DNA: TGTGCCAGCAGCTTAGTGGCTAGCGCCTACTCCTACAATGAGCAGTTCTTC.